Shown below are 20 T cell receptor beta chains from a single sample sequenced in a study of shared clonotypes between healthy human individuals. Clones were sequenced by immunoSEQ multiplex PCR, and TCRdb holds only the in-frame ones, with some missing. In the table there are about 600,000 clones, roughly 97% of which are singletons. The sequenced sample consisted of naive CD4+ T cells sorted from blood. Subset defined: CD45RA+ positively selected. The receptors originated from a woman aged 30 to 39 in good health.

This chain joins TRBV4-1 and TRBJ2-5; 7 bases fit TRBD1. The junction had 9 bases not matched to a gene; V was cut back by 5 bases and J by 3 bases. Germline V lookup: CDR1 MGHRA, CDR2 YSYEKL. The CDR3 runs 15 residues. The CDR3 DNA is TGCGCCAGCAGCTTGTCCGGGACAGAGGAAGAGACCCAGTACTTC. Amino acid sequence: CASSLSGTEEETQYF.

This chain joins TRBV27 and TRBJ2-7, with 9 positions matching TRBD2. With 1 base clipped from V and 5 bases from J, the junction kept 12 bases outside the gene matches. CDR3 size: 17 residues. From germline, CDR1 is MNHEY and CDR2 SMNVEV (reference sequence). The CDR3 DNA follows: TGTGCCAGCAGTTTATTTGGTAGCGGGAGATTTTGGGACGAGCAGTACTTC. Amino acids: CASSLFGSGRFWDEQYF.

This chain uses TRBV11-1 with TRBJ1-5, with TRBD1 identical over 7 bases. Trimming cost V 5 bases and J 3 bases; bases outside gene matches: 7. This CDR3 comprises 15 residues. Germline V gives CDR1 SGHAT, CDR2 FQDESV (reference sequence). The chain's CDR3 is CASSKTGAVNQPQHF. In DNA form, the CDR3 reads TGTGCCAGCAGCAAAACAGGGGCCGTCAATCAGCCCCAGCATTTT.

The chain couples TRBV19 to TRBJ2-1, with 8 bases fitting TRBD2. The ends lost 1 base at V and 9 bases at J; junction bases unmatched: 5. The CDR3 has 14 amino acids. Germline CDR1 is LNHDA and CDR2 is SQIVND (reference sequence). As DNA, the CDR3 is TGTGCCAGTAGTATAGTTTCAGCGGGAGTTGAGCAGTTCTTC. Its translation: CASSIVSAGVEQFF.

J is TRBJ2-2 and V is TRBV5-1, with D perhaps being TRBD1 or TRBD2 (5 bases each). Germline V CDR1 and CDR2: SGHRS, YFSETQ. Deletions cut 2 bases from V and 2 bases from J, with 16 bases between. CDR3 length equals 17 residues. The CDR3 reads CASSFPPGTSNTGELFF. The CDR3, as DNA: TGCGCCAGCAGCTTTCCCCCTGGGACCTCAAACACCGGGGAGCTGTTTTTT.

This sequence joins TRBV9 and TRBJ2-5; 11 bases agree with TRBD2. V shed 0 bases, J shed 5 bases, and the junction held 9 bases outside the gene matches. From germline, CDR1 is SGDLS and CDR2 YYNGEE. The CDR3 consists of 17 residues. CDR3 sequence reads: CASSVGGSGRAWETQYF. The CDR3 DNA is TGTGCCAGCAGCGTAGGAGGTAGCGGGAGGGCCTGGGAGACCCAGTACTTC.

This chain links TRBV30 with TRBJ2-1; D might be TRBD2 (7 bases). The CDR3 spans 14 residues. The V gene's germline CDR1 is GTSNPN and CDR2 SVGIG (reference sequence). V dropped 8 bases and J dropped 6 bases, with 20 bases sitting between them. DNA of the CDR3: TGTGCCAACGACAACAGGGAGGGTGGCAATGAGCAGTTCTTC. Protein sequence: CANDNREGGNEQFF.

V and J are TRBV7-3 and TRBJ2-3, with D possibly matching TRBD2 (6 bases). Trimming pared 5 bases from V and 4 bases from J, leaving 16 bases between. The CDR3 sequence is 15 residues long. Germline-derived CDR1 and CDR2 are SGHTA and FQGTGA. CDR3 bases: TGTGCCAGCAGCACTACCCCGTCGGGGGCAGATACGCAGTATTTT. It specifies CASSTTPSGADTQYF. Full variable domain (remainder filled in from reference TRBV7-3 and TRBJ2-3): GAGVSQTPSNKVTEKGKYVELRCDPISGHTALYWYRQSLGQGPEFLIYFQGTGAADDSGLPNDRFFAVRPEGSVSTLKIQRTERGDSAVYLCASSTTPSGADTQYFGPGTRLTVL.

The CDR3 is CASSLNQGWGSYEQYF. CDR3 DNA sequence: TGTGCCAGCAGTTTAAATCAAGGGTGGGGAAGCTACGAGCAGTACTTC. This rearrangement joins TRBV28 to TRBJ2-5; D remains ambiguous. The end of the DNA fits TRBJ2-7 better, so the J call may be wrong. This CDR3 has 16 residues. CDR1 MDHEN and CDR2 SYDVKM come from the germline V gene.

The CDR3 nucleotides read TGTGCCAGCTCACCGAAAATCGGCGGAAGCTCCTACGAGCAGTACTTC. Its translation is CASSPKIGGSSYEQYF. The rearrangement links TRBV18 to TRBJ2-7; D is unresolved. Germline values: CDR1 KGHSH, CDR2 LQKENI. V was pared by 3 bases and J by 0 bases, with 15 bases between. This CDR3 contains 16 residues.

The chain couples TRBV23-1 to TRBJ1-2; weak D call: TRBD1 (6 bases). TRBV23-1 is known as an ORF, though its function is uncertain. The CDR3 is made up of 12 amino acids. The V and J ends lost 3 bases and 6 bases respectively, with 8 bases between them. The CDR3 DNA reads TGCGCCAGCAGTCATAGGACAGATGGCTACACCTTC. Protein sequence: CASSHRTDGYTF.

CDR3 sequence reads: CASSLAVTGSNQPQHF. CDR3 DNA: TGTGCCAGCAGCTTAGCGGTGACAGGGTCCAATCAGCCCCAGCATTTT. This chain links TRBV7-2 with TRBJ1-5, with 7 bases identical to TRBD1. The CDR3 runs to 16 residues. CDR1 SGHTA and CDR2 FQGNSA come from the germline V gene. The junction had 5 bases not matched to a gene; V was cut back by 0 bases and J by 3 bases.

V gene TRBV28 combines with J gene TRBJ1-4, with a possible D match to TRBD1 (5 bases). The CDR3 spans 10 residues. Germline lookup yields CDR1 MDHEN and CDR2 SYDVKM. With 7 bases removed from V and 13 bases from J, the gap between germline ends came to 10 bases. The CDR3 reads CASMGPRLFF. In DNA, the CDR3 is TGTGCCAGCATGGGGCCTAGACTGTTTTTT.

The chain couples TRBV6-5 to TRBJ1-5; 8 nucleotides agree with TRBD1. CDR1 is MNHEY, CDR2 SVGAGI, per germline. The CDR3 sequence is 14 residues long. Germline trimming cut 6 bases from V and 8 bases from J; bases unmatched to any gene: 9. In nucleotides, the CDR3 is TGTGCCAGCAGCTCGACAGGGGCCTACGAGCCCCAGCATTTT. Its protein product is CASSSTGAYEPQHF.

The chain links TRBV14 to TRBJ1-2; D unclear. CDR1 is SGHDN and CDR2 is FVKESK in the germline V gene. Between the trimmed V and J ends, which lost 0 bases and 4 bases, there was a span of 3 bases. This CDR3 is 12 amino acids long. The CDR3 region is CASSQDGYGYTF. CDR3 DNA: TGTGCCAGCAGCCAAGACGGCTATGGCTACACCTTC.

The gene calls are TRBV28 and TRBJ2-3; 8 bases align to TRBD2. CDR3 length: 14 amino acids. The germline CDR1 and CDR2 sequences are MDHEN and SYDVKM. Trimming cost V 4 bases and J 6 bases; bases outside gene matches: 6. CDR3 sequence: CASSWTSIWDTQYF. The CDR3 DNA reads TGTGCCAGCAGTTGGACTAGCATCTGGGATACGCAGTATTTT.

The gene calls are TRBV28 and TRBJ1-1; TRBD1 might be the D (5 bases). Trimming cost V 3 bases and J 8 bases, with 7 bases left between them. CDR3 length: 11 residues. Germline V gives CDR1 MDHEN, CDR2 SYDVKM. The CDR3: CASSLTAEAFF. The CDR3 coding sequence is TGTGCCAGCAGTTTGACAGCCGAAGCTTTCTTT.

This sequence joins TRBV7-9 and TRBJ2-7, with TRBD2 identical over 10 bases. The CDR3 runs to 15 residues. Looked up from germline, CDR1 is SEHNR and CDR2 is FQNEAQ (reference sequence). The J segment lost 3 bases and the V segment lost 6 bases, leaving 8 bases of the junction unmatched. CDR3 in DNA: TGTGCCAGCAGTTCCTCCGGGACTAGCGTCTACGAGCAGTACTTC. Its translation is CASSSSGTSVYEQYF.

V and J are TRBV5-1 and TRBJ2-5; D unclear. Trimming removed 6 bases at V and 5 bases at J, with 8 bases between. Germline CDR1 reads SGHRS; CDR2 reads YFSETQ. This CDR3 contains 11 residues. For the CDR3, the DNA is TGCGCCAGCAACACTGGGGAGACCCAGTACTTC. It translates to CASNTGETQYF.

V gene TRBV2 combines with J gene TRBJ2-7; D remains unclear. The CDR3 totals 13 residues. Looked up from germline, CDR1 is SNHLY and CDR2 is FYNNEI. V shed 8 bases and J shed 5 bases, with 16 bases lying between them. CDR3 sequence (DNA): TGTGCCAGCTTTGCAGATATAAGCGACGAGCAGTACTTC. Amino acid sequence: CASFADISDEQYF. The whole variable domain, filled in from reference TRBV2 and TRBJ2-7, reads EPEVTQTPSHQVTQMGQEVILRCVPISNHLYFYWYRQILGQKVEFLVSFYNNEISEKSEIFDDQFSVERPDGSNFTLKIRSTKLEDSAMYFCASFADISDEQYFGPGTRLTVT.